This T cell receptor beta chain originates from a study of vaccination and CD4 T cells after COVID-19 (dated by TCRdb to between 2021 and 2023). General notes on the study: Convalescent patients had a positive SARS-CoV-2 result on nasal swab PCR, and of these patients, several had mild disease and one had severe disease. The convalescent cohort included six males and four females, with two Hispanic individuals, seven Caucasians, two Asians and one multiracial person. Participants got two doses of the Pfizer-BioNTech BNT162b2 vaccine (n=8) or two doses of the Moderna mRNA-1273 vaccine (n=2). Post-COVID blood samples from convalescent patients were collected a median of about 100 days after diagnosis, with a range of 35 to 161 days. Post-vaccine blood samples were taken a median of approximately 70 days after the second vaccine dose, with a range of roughly 13 to 250 days. For stimulating the cultures, overlapping spike peptide pools were used, derived from SARS-CoV-2 as well as from the common cold coronaviruses HCoV-NL63, HCoV-OC43 and HCoV-229E. Control cultures used a CEFX viral epitope pool as positive control, an HIV-1 Nef peptide pool as negative control, or no peptide. In around nine COVID-19 convalescent patients and a handful of infection-naive healthy vaccine recipients, the spike-specific CD4+ TCR repertoire before mRNA vaccination was compared with the repertoire after mRNA vaccination. Points the paper makes about the study in general: The median number of SARS-CoV-2-reactive clonotypes rose from 21 after infection to 35 to 45 after vaccination, but the change was not significant. The number of convalescent patients in the study was relatively small, and the study did not examine early timepoints following natural infection. Of the vaccine-specific clones in convalescent patients, 304 of 307, or nearly all, reacted only to SARS-CoV-2 spike and did not cross-react with common cold coronaviruses. Among convalescent patients, a median roughly 90% of the SARS-CoV-2-reactive clones seen after vaccination appeared only after vaccination, which suggests priming specific to the vaccine.

The library was obtained by PCR. TCR sequencing of DNA from cultured CD4+ T cells used the Oncomine TCR Beta short-read assay at the Johns Hopkins FTIC core. Genomic DNA was extracted from the cultured CD4+ T cells with the QIAamp micro DNA kit. Oncomine TCR Beta libraries from cultured CD4+ T cells were pooled with unique dual indexes and sequenced on an Illumina iSeq 100. Turning to the authors' computational methods: Non-productive sequences were removed, and CDR3s not starting with C, not ending with F or W, or shorter than 7 amino acids were discarded. Antigen-specific clonotypes were identified with the MANAFEST web application by comparing peptide-stimulated wells with reference and other culture wells. An FDR below 0.05, an odds ratio above 5, and a productive frequency above 0.1% in at least two of three replicate wells were required for clones to be considered positive. Clonotypes that were significantly expanded in both SARS-CoV-2 spike wells and at least one common cold coronavirus spike condition were defined as cross-reactive. Using R version 3.6.1, CDR3 homology was evaluated through Levenshtein distances (stringdist) along with unrooted phylogenetic trees (ape). The public reads were reprocessed in TCRdb via fastp at Q25 and MiXCR, keeping in-frame beta chains. One record per CDR3 amino acid sequence lists the most common genes and DNA. None of the V and J calls come from the authors' own analysis; TCRdb made them. The sample table shows around 13,000 distinct CDR3 sequences, and around 42% are seen once. About 20% of the sample rests with the top ten.

The treatment or condition label for this specimen denotes: approximately 9-day PBMC culture with coronavirus spike peptide pools or control peptides (ViraFEST assay). The ViraFEST assay was used in the study, in which antigen-specific T cells were expanded with peptide pools and expanded clonotypes were subsequently identified by TCR sequencing. The convalescent patients' positive SARS-CoV-2 PCR tests were from March to December 2020, which was before the Alpha, Beta and Delta variants emerged in the United States. Roughly 2.1 million PBMCs per well were cultured in IMDM with approximately 5% human AB serum and around 10 IU/ml IL-2, plus 10 ug/ml peptide pools. On days 3 and 7, half of the culture medium was replaced with fresh IL-2-containing medium. After 9 to 10 days of culture, CD4+ T cells were isolated by negative selection using the EasySep CD4+ T cell isolation kit. PBMCs were separated from whole blood using Ficoll-Paque Plus gradient centrifugation and then either used fresh or cryopreserved at -140C. Each culture condition was generally run in triplicate wells.

This clonotype showed up just a few times. The target of this receptor is not known. No base-level quality is on record; no much larger clone is a single base apart. Reading from cysteine to phenylalanine, the CDR3 counts 13 amino acids. The CDR3 DNA has 39 bases and is translated from base 1. The junction carries 8 bases between V and J, which are trimmed by 1 base and 5 bases respectively. CDR1 SGHTA and CDR2 FQGNSA are derived from the germline V gene. The V and J segments used are TRBV7-2 and TRBJ2-5, with TRBD2 as a weak D call on 6 bases. The source was CD4+ T cells from blood, cultured in vitro, collected before SARS-CoV-2 vaccination. The sequence came from a human donor who had recovered from COVID-19. Read as DNA, the sequence is TGTGCCAGCAGCTTAGTTCTAGCGGAGACCCAGTACTTC. Its translation reads: CASSLVLAETQYF.